One sample yielded the 16 T cell receptor beta chains listed below, sequenced in a study of T-cell memory formation after mild COVID-19. TCRdb redid the calling of the 5' RACE reads with MiXCR, one entry per CDR3 protein. The sample lists 560,000 or so distinct CDR3 sequences; roughly 17% were seen once. The sequenced sample consisted of PBMCs or a T cell subset sorted from them (not recorded which). The receptors derive from an adult woman who had mild COVID-19 (a few samples of this study predate the infection). Cell type and time point are not known.

This clonotype came up a few times. The gene calls are TRBV5-1 and TRBJ1-2, with D possibly TRBD1 on 6 matching bases. CDR1 is SGHRS and CDR2 is YFSETQ in the germline V gene. CDR3 length: 14 residues. V was trimmed by 8 bases and J by 4 bases, leaving 18 bases between them. The CDR3 spells CASTPGGSFYGYTF. CDR3 in DNA: TGCGCCAGTACACCCGGGGGCAGTTTCTATGGCTACACCTTC.

This clonotype was observed a handful of times. The chain carries TRBV12-3 or TRBV12-4 and TRBJ2-7; the D gene is possibly TRBD1 (6 bases). The CDR3 is made up of 13 amino acids. Trimming pared 5 bases from V and 5 bases from J, leaving 13 bases between. The CDR3 nucleotides read TGTGCCAGCAGTCTCAGGGGAGCACACGAGCAGTACTTC. Translating it yields CASSLRGAHEQYF.

The chain is built from TRBV9 and TRBJ1-2; D is possibly TRBD1 (6 bases). In germline, CDR1 is SGDLS, CDR2 YYNGEE. This CDR3 has 13 residues. Trimming left V 3 bases short and J 6 bases short, with 12 bases between. This CDR3 reads CASSATGWDGYTF. The CDR3 DNA follows: TGTGCCAGCAGCGCTACAGGGTGGGATGGCTACACCTTC.

This clonotype came up a few times. This chain links TRBV7-8 with TRBJ1-2; TRBD1 matches 7 bases. Germline CDR1 is SGHVS and CDR2 is FQNEAQ. The CDR3 runs to 15 residues. J lost 5 bases, V lost 1 base, and 7 bases had no gene match. The CDR3 loop is CASSLEGGDGYGYTF. The DNA for the CDR3 is TGTGCCAGCAGCTTAGAAGGGGGCGATGGATATGGCTACACCTTC.

Only a few counts were recorded for this clonotype. The CDR3 DNA is TGTGCCAGCAGCCCTCTTCTTGATGAGCAGTTCTTC. Translation: CASSPLLDEQFF. This sequence joins TRBV7-9 and TRBJ2-1; D is uncertain. Germline CDR1 is SEHNR and CDR2 is FQNEAQ (reference sequence). V shed 5 bases and J shed 8 bases, with 10 bases lying between them. This CDR3 spans 12 amino acids.

The chain uses TRBV7-2 and TRBJ1-1; D call uncertain. CDR3 length: 15 amino acids. In germline, CDR1 is SGHTA, CDR2 FQGNSA. V shed 5 bases and J shed 0 bases, with 13 bases lying between them. The CDR3 DNA follows: TGTGCCAGCAGCCCGGGCCTGGGGATGAACACTGAAGCTTTCTTT. Encoded protein: CASSPGLGMNTEAFF.

The CDR3 nucleotides are TGTGCCAGCAGTGAGGAAATGTGGGGGGCCAAAAACATTCAGTACTTC. Translating gives CASSEEMWGAKNIQYF. The chain carries TRBV6-6 and TRBJ2-4, with D tentatively TRBD1 or TRBD2 (5 bases each). V shed 5 bases and J shed 1 base, with 15 bases lying between them. The germline CDR1 and CDR2 sequences are MNHNY and SVGAGI (reference sequence). CDR3 length: 16 residues.

This clonotype was detected a few times. This sequence joins TRBV6-6 and TRBJ1-1; a weak D match, TRBD1 (6 bases). The CDR3 has 16 residues. Germline values: CDR1 MNHNY, CDR2 SVGAGI (reference sequence). The V gene lost 5 bases and the J gene lost 1 base, with 17 bases spanning the gap. The DNA for the CDR3 is TGTGCCAGCAGTCTGTCGGTGGGGGGCGGGAACACTGAAGCTTTCTTT. Residues: CASSLSVGGGNTEAFF.

The sample holds a few counts of this clonotype. The chain joins TRBV6-1 to TRBJ1-1; no clear D gene. This CDR3 is built from 13 residues. Trimming stripped 4 bases from V and 5 bases from J, with 11 bases between. The germline V gene has CDR1 MNHNS and CDR2 SASEGT. Here the CDR3 reads CASSVVTRTEAFF. The DNA of the CDR3 is TGTGCCAGCAGTGTTGTTACGAGGACTGAAGCTTTCTTT.

CDR3 sequence: CASSLEATTDTQYF. CDR3 bases: TGCGCCAGCAGCTTGGAAGCCACCACAGATACGCAGTATTTT. This rearrangement joins TRBV5-1 to TRBJ2-3; no reliable D call. Germline CDR1 reads SGHRS; CDR2 reads YFSETQ. V was trimmed by 0 bases and J by 2 bases, leaving 7 bases between them. This CDR3 comprises 14 residues.

The chain joins TRBV3-1 to TRBJ2-5, with unresolved D. V lost 2 bases and J 5 bases, leaving 15 bases between the germline ends. Germline loops: CDR1 LGHDT, CDR2 YNNKEL (reference sequence). The CDR3 contains 15 residues. The DNA of the CDR3 is TGTGCCAGCAGCCAATCCATACTTGCCGCGGAGACCCAGTACTTC. This codes for CASSQSILAAETQYF.

This clonotype was seen a handful of times. The V and J genes are TRBV7-2 and TRBJ2-3; 10 bases agree with TRBD1. The V and J ends lost 0 bases and 3 bases, in that order; junction bases with no gene match: 6. The germline V gene has CDR1 SGHTA and CDR2 FQGNSA. The CDR3 contains 17 residues. Here the CDR3 DNA reads TGTGCCAGCAGCTTAGCTGGGACAGGGGTAGTGACAGATACGCAGTATTTT. This encodes CASSLAGTGVVTDTQYF.

With regard to this clonotype: One junction end disagrees with the germline gene, perhaps due to a read error. V gene TRBV12-3 or TRBV12-4 combines with J gene TRBJ2-7; D is ambiguous. There are 12 residues in the CDR3. The CDR3 bases are TGTGCCAGCAGTTACTCCCTACGACTGGGGTTCTTC. Residues: CASSYSLRLGFF.

This clonotype has a handful of counts. The genes are TRBV4-1 and TRBJ1-2; tentative D call: TRBD1 (6 bases). Germline V lookup: CDR1 MGHRA, CDR2 YSYEKL. Trimming took off 5 bases at V and 0 bases at J, with 22 bases between the two ends. This CDR3 spans 18 amino acids. The CDR3 loop reads CASSSRSIRTVANYGYTF. The DNA of the CDR3 is TGCGCCAGCAGCTCCAGATCTATCAGGACAGTAGCTAACTATGGCTACACCTTC.

The chain is built from TRBV2 and TRBJ2-7; 8 bases match TRBD1. This CDR3 is 16 amino acids long. The V gene end was trimmed by 2 bases and the J gene end by 2 bases; junction bases not matched to a gene: 8. The germline V gene has CDR1 SNHLY and CDR2 FYNNEI. The CDR3 region has the DNA TGTGCCAGCAGTGAAATACCGGGACAGGAGACCTACGAGCAGTACTTC. Its translation is CASSEIPGQETYEQYF.

The chain has TRBV7-2 and TRBJ2-3, with TRBD1 matching 7 bases. The germline gives CDR1 SGHTA, CDR2 FQGNSA. Trimming cost V 1 base and J 5 bases; bases outside gene matches: 3. The CDR3 runs 14 residues. CDR3 sequence reads: CASSLGGGLDTQYF. The CDR3 coding sequence is TGTGCCAGCAGCTTAGGAGGGGGCTTAGATACGCAGTATTTT.